A selection of T cell receptor beta chains follows, all from one sample in a study of T-cell reconstitution after alpha-beta-depleted transplantation in children. TCRdb ran MiXCR on the PCR reads and lists one entry per CDR3 protein. The repertoire consists of some 100,000 distinct CDR3 sequences, with 15% to 17% occurring once and the leading ten covering roughly a fifth. The starting material was PBMCs, mostly from graft donor cells, obtained 180 days after TCRalphabeta/CD19-depleted stem cell transplant. The receptors were sampled from a male patient between 2 and 15 years old who had a stem cell transplant for acute lymphoblastic leukemia, so the T cells may come from the graft donor. CDR3s include the opening cysteine and the closing phenylalanine or tryptophan. Each record gives: clone size, V gene, J gene, D gene, CDR3 DNA, CDR3 protein. D genes are given only for firm matches. Clone size is stated in some rows and not others, as once, few, many or a class when expanded.

.,TRBV7-2,TRBJ1-4,.,TGTGCCAGCAGCCCGGGGCGAGTAAATGAAAAACTGTTTTTT,CASSPGRVNEKLFF
.,TRBV5-1,TRBJ2-7,.,TGCGCCAGCAGCTCGTCTGGCGGGTTACGCGAGCAGTACTTC,CASSSSGGLREQYF
.,TRBV11-2,TRBJ1-5,.,TGTGCCAGCAGCTTAGATTGGGGTGCTTTTCAGCCCCAGCATTTT,CASSLDWGAFQPQHF
few,TRBV14,TRBJ2-3,TRBD2,TGTGCCAGCAGCCAAGATCTTCCGGGACTAGCGGGGGGAGACGCAGATACGCAGTATTTT,CASSQDLPGLAGGDADTQYF
few,TRBV20-1,TRBJ2-5,TRBD2,TGCAGTAGAGCGGGGGGAGGTCAAGAGACCCAGTACTTC,CSRAGGGQETQYF
few,TRBV6-1,TRBJ2-2,TRBD1,TGTGCCGGAGGACAGGGGACAAACACCGGGGAGCTGTTTTTT,CAGGQGTNTGELFF
few,TRBV7-2,TRBJ2-3,TRBD2,TGTGCCAGCAGCTTCCCGGCTAGCGGGGTTAGCACAGATACGCAGTATTTT,CASSFPASGVSTDTQYF
.,TRBV7-7,TRBJ2-1,.,TGTGCCAGCAGCGAAAGCTCCTACAATGAGCAGTTCTTC,CASSESSYNEQFF
few,TRBV27,TRBJ2-1,.,TGTGCCAGCAGTCCAGGGACACGGGGTTACAATGAGCAGTTCTTC,CASSPGTRGYNEQFF
few,TRBV5-1,TRBJ1-2,.,TGCGCCAGCAGCCTTACCGGGTCTAATGGCTACACCTTC,CASSLTGSNGYTF
few,TRBV5-5,TRBJ1-2,.,TGTGCCAGCAGCCCCCACAGGTATGGCTACACCTTC,CASSPHRYGYTF
many,TRBV7-9,TRBJ1-2,TRBD1,TGTGCCAGCAGCCGAGGGACAGAATTTAACTATGGCTACACCTTC,CASSRGTEFNYGYTF
many,TRBV12-3/TRBV12-4,TRBJ2-2,.,TGTGCCAGCAGTTTTATCAGACCCAACACCGGGGAGCTGTTTTTT,CASSFIRPNTGELFF
.,TRBV5-4,TRBJ2-1,.,TGTGCCAGCAGCGGAACTAGGGCGGGGCTAAACAATGAGCAGTTCTTC,CASSGTRAGLNNEQFF
many,TRBV7-9,TRBJ2-1,TRBD2,TGTGCCAGCAGCTTAGCGGGCGGGGGGGCCTACAATGAGCAGTTCTTC,CASSLAGGGAYNEQFF
.,TRBV7-2,TRBJ2-2,TRBD1,TGTGCCAGCAGCTACCGGGACAGGGAAAGCGGGGAGCTGTTTTTT,CASSYRDRESGELFF
.,TRBV12-3/TRBV12-4,TRBJ1-6,.,TGTGCCAGCAGTTTGCTGGGGAGTTCACCCCTCCACTTT,CASSLLGSSPLHF
many,TRBV7-2,TRBJ2-5,TRBD1,TGTGCCAGCAGCCTGGGACAGGGGCATGAGACCCAGTACTTC,CASSLGQGHETQYF
.,TRBV5-1,TRBJ2-3,TRBD1,TGCGCCAGCAGCTGGCCGGGACAGAACACAGATACGCAGTATTTT,CASSWPGQNTDTQYF
few,TRBV10-3,TRBJ2-5,TRBD1,TGTGCCATCAGTGGGACAGGGGGAAAAGAGACCCAGTACTTC,CAISGTGGKETQYF
few,TRBV15,TRBJ2-2,TRBD2,TGTGCCACCAGCAGGGGACTAGCGGGGACGAACACCGGGGAGCTGTTTTTT,CATSRGLAGTNTGELFF
few,TRBV15,TRBJ2-3,.,TGTGCCACCAGCAGAGACCCTAGCGCCTGGGATACGCAGTATTTT,CATSRDPSAWDTQYF
few,TRBV20-1,TRBJ1-2,.,TGCAGTGCTAGAGATTTTAGGACAGACTATGGCTACACCTTC,CSARDFRTDYGYTF
many,TRBV29-1,TRBJ1-2,TRBD1,TGCAGCGCCGACGACAGGGACTATGGCTACACCTTC,CSADDRDYGYTF
.,TRBV20-1,TRBJ2-7,TRBD2,TGCAGTGCCGCCGGCGGGGGAAGTTATAATAGCGAGCAGTACTTC,CSAAGGGSYNSEQYF
.,TRBV12-3/TRBV12-4,TRBJ1-1,.,TGTGCCAGCAGGCGTGTACAGGGAGGGACTGAAGCTTTCTTT,CASRRVQGGTEAFF